This T cell receptor beta chain is drawn from a study of OX40 agonist ivuxolimab in advanced cancers. In this sample, this clone turned up once. The CDR3 is made up of 12 amino acids. V lost 8 bases and J lost 6, with 12 bases in between. Germline CDR1 SGHVS, CDR2 FQNEAQ. Repertoires were generated with immunoSEQ multiplex PCR, while TCRdb's copy carries only in-frame clones and drops some. The table lists about 50,000 clones, around 80% of them singletons, with about 3.9% in the top ten. This sequence originates from an adult with an advanced solid tumor such as melanoma, head and neck, liver or kidney cancer. Sequencing used CD4+ or CD8+ T cells sorted from blood, obtained in a trial of the OX40 agonist ivuxolimab. The V gene is TRBV7-8, the J gene TRBJ2-3, with a tentative D call TRBD2 (6 bases). In DNA form, the CDR3 reads TGTGCCAGCGGCGCGGGGTGGGATACGCAGTATTTT. This gives the protein CASGAGWDTQYF.